These T cell receptor beta chains were read from a single sample in a study of regulatory T cells in long-lasting Graves disease. TCRdb fed the multiplex PCR reads into MiXCR, producing one record per CDR3 protein. The sample has approximately 350,000 distinct CDR3 sequences; about 23% are singletons. The sequences come from peripheral blood mononuclear cells (PBMCs), collected when the disease was refractory, from a patient treated with antithyroid drugs. These receptors were collected from a woman aged 40 to 50 with Graves disease. CDR3s include the opening cysteine and the closing phenylalanine or tryptophan. The order of the fields is D gene, V gene, clone size, J gene, CDR3 DNA, CDR3 protein. D genes are given only for firm matches. Clone size appears in some rows only: once, few, many, or a class for an expanded clone.

-	TRBV28	-	TRBJ1-2	TGTGCCAGCAGTCTGACCGAGCGCCCTGGCTACACCTTC	CASSLTERPGYTF
TRBD2	TRBV10-3	many	TRBJ2-7	TGTGCCACCCAGGGAGGGGTCGAGCAGTACTTC	CATQGGVEQYF
-	TRBV10-2	few	TRBJ1-5	TGCGCCAGCAGTGAGTCCTCTGGGGGTATGGAGCCCCAGCATTTT	CASSESSGGMEPQHF
-	TRBV28	-	TRBJ2-1	TGTGCCAGCAGTTTTTTGGGAGTACCGCAGTTCTTC	CASSFLGVPQFF
-	TRBV29-1	-	TRBJ2-5	TGCAGCGTTGTAGGGGGAGTTGGAGAGACCCAGTACTTC	CSVVGGVGETQYF
-	TRBV5-5	many	TRBJ2-5	TGTGCCAGCAGCAGGAGGGGGAGGGAGGCCAAAGAGACCCAGTACTTC	CASSRRGREAKETQYF
-	TRBV19	few	TRBJ1-5	TGTGCCAGTAGTATCGGGACTTCTCCCCAGCATTTT	CASSIGTSPQHF
-	TRBV28	many	TRBJ2-6	TGTGCCAGCGGGGATGGGGGCCGCAGCTCTGGGGCCAACGTCCTGACTTTC	CASGDGGRSSGANVLTF
TRBD2	TRBV2	many	TRBJ2-5	TGTGCCATCTCCCCATTAGCGGGAGAGGGGGAGACCCAGTACTTC	CAISPLAGEGETQYF
-	TRBV12-3/TRBV12-4	many	TRBJ1-1	TGTGCCAGCAGTTTACCGCCCCGGGAGGCTTTCTTT	CASSLPPREAFF
TRBD1	TRBV20-1	-	TRBJ1-5	TGCAGTGCTAGGAGGACAGGGGGACGCAATCAGCCCCAGCATTTT	CSARRTGGRNQPQHF
-	TRBV20-1	many	TRBJ1-2	TGCAGTGCTAGGCCCCCTCGGGCAGCTAACTATGGCTACACCTTC	CSARPPRAANYGYTF
-	TRBV7-9	-	TRBJ2-7	TGTGCCAGCAGTTCCCTGACAGGCTACTCCTACGAGCAGTACTTC	CASSSLTGYSYEQYF
-	TRBV28	many	TRBJ2-7	TGTGCCAGCAGACTTATAAGCGAGCAGTACTTC	CASRLISEQYF
-	TRBV2	many	TRBJ2-1	TGTGCCAGCAGTGATTGGAGGACCTACAATGAGCAGTTCTTC	CASSDWRTYNEQFF
-	TRBV2	many	TRBJ2-7	TGTGCCAGCTCCATCCGGCGGAGGTGGTACGAGCAGTACTTC	CASSIRRRWYEQYF
TRBD1	TRBV10-3	many	TRBJ1-1	TGTGCCATCAGTGAATCTGTGACAGGGGCGAACACTGAAGCTTTCTTT	CAISESVTGANTEAFF
-	TRBV6-1	many	TRBJ2-7	TGTGCCAGCAGTCCCGGGGCCCTAGCTTACGAGCAGTACTTC	CASSPGALAYEQYF
-	TRBV30	-	TRBJ1-3	TGTGCCTGGAGTGATGAGATCGGCTCTGGAAACACCATATATTTT	CAWSDEIGSGNTIYF
TRBD1	TRBV6-1	-	TRBJ2-7	TGTGCCAGCAACAAATTCGGGACAGTCTACGAGCAGTACTTC	CASNKFGTVYEQYF
TRBD1	TRBV28	many	TRBJ1-1	TGTGCCACAAGGGGACAGGGGGCCAGCTACGGCACTGAAGCTTTCTTT	CATRGQGASYGTEAFF
-	TRBV15	many	TRBJ1-4	TGTGCCACCAGCAGAGACGAGACAGTCCTTAATGAAAAACTGTTTTTT	CATSRDETVLNEKLFF
-	TRBV28	many	TRBJ1-3	TGTGCCAGCACCGAGAATGAGGGAACAGGAAACACCATATATTTT	CASTENEGTGNTIYF
-	TRBV28	many	TRBJ1-2	TGTGCCAGCAGTTACAGGGTAGACGGCTACACCTTC	CASSYRVDGYTF
TRBD2	TRBV14	-	TRBJ2-7	TGTGCCAGCAGCCCAGAGACGGGACTAGGTATCTACGAGCAGTACTTC	CASSPETGLGIYEQYF
-	TRBV20-1	-	TRBJ2-3	TGCAGTGCTAGTGAGTCGGCATACACAGATACGCAGTATTTT	CSASESAYTDTQYF
TRBD1	TRBV7-2	-	TRBJ1-5	TGTGCCAGCAGCTTGTCAGGGGGCGGCGGGAATCAGCCCCAGCATTTT	CASSLSGGGGNQPQHF
-	TRBV20-1	many	TRBJ1-5	TGCAGTGCTAGAGATCGGCAGGGAGGTGGTCAGCCCCAGCATTTT	CSARDRQGGGQPQHF
-	TRBV20-1	-	TRBJ1-2	TGCAGTGCTACCGGTGGGGTTCTTGGCTACACCTTC	CSATGGVLGYTF
TRBD1	TRBV10-3	few	TRBJ1-6	TGTGCCATCAGTGAGCAACAGGGGGGTAGTTCACCCCTCCACTTT	CAISEQQGGSSPLHF
-	TRBV20-1	many	TRBJ2-5	TGCAGTGCTAGGAGGGAGACCCAGTACTTC	CSARRETQYF
-	TRBV12-3/TRBV12-4	-	TRBJ1-5	TGTGCCAGCAGTTTTACGGGGGTGGGGCCCCAGCATTTT	CASSFTGVGPQHF
-	TRBV7-2	few	TRBJ1-2	TGTGCCAGCAGCTCGTTCTATGGCTACACCTTC	CASSSFYGYTF
TRBD1	TRBV9	-	TRBJ1-2	TGTGCCAGCAGCGCAGGGGGCGTCGCGAGTGGCTACACCTTC	CASSAGGVASGYTF
-	TRBV9	-	TRBJ1-4	TGTGCCAGCAGCTCCGTGTCCGGAGGAGCAAAACTGTTTTTT	CASSSVSGGAKLFF
-	TRBV19	few	TRBJ2-5	TGTGCCAGTAGTATTTATCACCAAGAGACCCAGTACTTC	CASSIYHQETQYF
-	TRBV5-4	few	TRBJ1-2	TGTGCCAGCAGCTGGGAAGGATCAATTAGCTATGGCTACACCTTC	CASSWEGSISYGYTF
-	TRBV30	few	TRBJ1-5	TGTGCCTGGAGTGGACACCCCAGACAGCCCCAGCATTTT	CAWSGHPRQPQHF
-	TRBV6-1	many	TRBJ2-2	TGTGCCACCAACCCTCTTGAGTCCGGGGAGCTGTTTTTT	CATNPLESGELFF
TRBD2	TRBV10-2	-	TRBJ2-5	TGCGCCAGCAGTGAGATGGGGACTAGCGATGAGACCCAGTACTTC	CASSEMGTSDETQYF
-	TRBV7-9	-	TRBJ1-3	TGTGCCAGCAGCTTAGCATGGGGATCAGGAAACACCATATATTTT	CASSLAWGSGNTIYF
-	TRBV10-3	-	TRBJ1-4	TGTGCCATCAGTCCGGGACGGAATGAAAAACTGTTTTTT	CAISPGRNEKLFF
TRBD2	TRBV19	-	TRBJ2-7	TGTGCCAGTAGGTCGGGAGCGGGAGATCGCTACGAGCAGTACTTC	CASRSGAGDRYEQYF
TRBD2	TRBV20-1	-	TRBJ2-1	TGCAGTGCACTACTAGCGGGGGGATGGGATGAGCAGTTCTTC	CSALLAGGWDEQFF
TRBD2	TRBV12-3/TRBV12-4	few	TRBJ2-5	TGTGCCAGCAGGTCCGGGACTACGCAAGAGACCCAGTACTTC	CASRSGTTQETQYF
TRBD2	TRBV6-1	many	TRBJ2-3	TGTGCCAGCACGGCCGGGACTAGCGAGGTTCCCACAGATACGCAGTATTTT	CASTAGTSEVPTDTQYF
TRBD1	TRBV28	many	TRBJ2-7	TGTGCCAGCAGTTTATCGGGGGAGGCCGACAGGGGTGTCCACGAGCAGTACTTC	CASSLSGEADRGVHEQYF
-	TRBV28	many	TRBJ1-1	TGTGCCAGCAGGGGGCCTGCCGAAGCTTTCTTT	CASRGPAEAFF
TRBD2	TRBV19	few	TRBJ2-5	TGTGCCAGTAGTGGAGGGGTAGCGGGATCGGATGAGACCCAGTACTTC	CASSGGVAGSDETQYF
TRBD1	TRBV12-3/TRBV12-4	-	TRBJ1-3	TGTGCCAGCAGTCGACAGGGGATTGGAAACACCATATATTTT	CASSRQGIGNTIYF
-	TRBV19	many	TRBJ1-5	TGTGCCAGTAGTAAAACAGGGTTTCGTTCGGGAAATCAGCCCCAGCATTTT	CASSKTGFRSGNQPQHF
TRBD2	TRBV20-1	-	TRBJ2-4	TGCAGTGCAATCCTAGCGGAACTGCCAGCCGACTGGGACATTCAGTACTTC	CSAILAELPADWDIQYF
-	TRBV4-1	few	TRBJ2-5	TGCGCCAGCAGCCAAGTCGTCGCGGAGGAGACCCAGTACTTC	CASSQVVAEETQYF
-	TRBV29-1	many	TRBJ2-5	TGCAGCGTAGGGACGGGGGAGACCCAGTACTTC	CSVGTGETQYF
-	TRBV14	many	TRBJ2-7	TGTGCCAGCAGCCCCCTAATCGGGTCCGGCGAGCAGTACTTC	CASSPLIGSGEQYF
TRBD2	TRBV14	many	TRBJ2-5	TGTGCCAGCAGCCAAAGACTAGCGGGAGGCAAGAGAGAGACCCAGTACTTC	CASSQRLAGGKRETQYF